The clone carrying this T cell receptor beta chain was observed a few times. The antigen remains unidentified. Amplified TCR beta CDR3 regions came from RNA transcripts. During a first-round RT-PCR of the TCR CDR3, the HTBI primer set was used. One entry per CDR3 protein, called by TCRdb with MiXCR from the multiplex PCR reads. The sample gives approximately 100,000 distinct CDR3 sequences, roughly 39% of which show up once; about 9.4% is in the top ten. This sample was included in a study of T cells in Graves' hyperthyroidism and ophthalmopathy. Study-wide results and limits: In validation, the model predicted ophthalmopathy. These predictions came a median about 6.2 months before onset.

V lost 0 bases to trimming and J lost 1 base, with 9 bases between them. The CDR3 spans 14 residues. Per germline, CDR1 GTSNPN and CDR2 SVGIG (reference sequence). When ophthalmopathy did not progress within 18 months, Graves' hyperthyroidism was considered stable. The source is a woman in her 30s with Graves' hyperthyroidism. This chain uses TRBV30 with TRBJ1-1; D is undetermined. The sequenced material came from peripheral blood or thyroid tissue (not recorded which). The CDR3 sequence: CAWSVKGGNTEAFF. The CDR3 coding sequence is TGTGCCTGGAGTGTAAAGGGAGGGAACACTGAAGCTTTCTTT.